These 26 T cell receptor beta chains originate from one sample sequenced in a study of OX40 agonist ivuxolimab in advanced cancers. The table came from immunoSEQ multiplex PCR; TCRdb's copy has only in-frame clones and leaves some out. The sample has roughly 24,000 clones, over 80% seen once. The sequenced sample was CD4+ or CD8+ T cells sorted from blood, obtained in a trial of the OX40 agonist ivuxolimab. The receptors stem from an adult with an advanced solid tumor such as melanoma, head and neck, liver or kidney cancer.

The chain is built from TRBV27 and TRBJ2-7; D not resolved. This CDR3 is built from 15 residues. CDR1 is MNHEY, CDR2 SMNVEV, per germline (reference sequence). V shed 2 bases and J shed 4 bases, with 15 bases lying between them. The CDR3 spells CASSLSVGRTYEQYF. The CDR3 DNA reads as TGTGCCAGCAGTTTAAGCGTGGGCAGAACATACGAGCAGTACTTC.

This clone occurred a few times. The chain is built from TRBV19 and TRBJ2-2; D might be TRBD1 (6 bases). The CDR3 is made up of 14 amino acids. Per the germline V gene, CDR1 is LNHDA and CDR2 is SQIVND (reference sequence). The ends were cut back, 9 bases at V and 6 bases at J, with 17 bases in the middle. The CDR3 loop is CASKDRDTAGELFF. The CDR3 region has the DNA TGTGCCAGCAAAGATCGGGACACCGCCGGGGAGCTGTTTTTT.

The chain combines TRBV4-3 with TRBJ2-7; D is unclear. The V gene's germline CDR1 is LGHNA and CDR2 YSLEER. This CDR3 has 16 residues. V was trimmed by 0 bases and J by 0 bases, leaving 12 bases between them. CDR3 protein: CASSQDISDGSYEQYF. CDR3 coding DNA: TGCGCCAGCAGCCAAGATATCTCGGACGGCTCCTACGAGCAGTACTTC.

The chain recombines TRBV4-1 with TRBJ2-5, with 8 nucleotides matching TRBD2. The CDR3 has 16 residues. V shed 1 base and J 5 bases; nucleotides not matched to a gene: 9. Germline loops: CDR1 MGHRA, CDR2 YSYEKL. The CDR3 DNA sequence: TGCGCCAGCAGCCAAGGTATTTTAGCGGGATCGGAGACCCAGTACTTC. Amino acid sequence: CASSQGILAGSETQYF.

The sample holds one count of this clone. V gene TRBV5-8 combines with J gene TRBJ2-5; 13 positions agree with TRBD2. This CDR3 spans 15 amino acids. Germline assignment: CDR1 SGHTS and CDR2 YDEGEE. The V gene end was trimmed by 4 bases and the J gene end by 5 bases; junction bases not matched to a gene: 5. CDR3 sequence reads: CASSEGTSGTETQYF. The DNA for the CDR3 is TGTGCCAGCAGCGAAGGGACTAGCGGGACGGAGACCCAGTACTTC. Full variable domain (rest looked up from reference TRBV5-8 and TRBJ2-5): EAGVTQSPTHLIKTRGQQATLRCSPISGHTSVYWYQQALGLGLQFLLWYDEGEERNRGNFPPRFSGRQFPNYSSELNVNALELEDSALYLCASSEGTSGTETQYFGPGTRLLVL.

This chain links TRBV6-6 with TRBJ1-5, with TRBD1 as a possible D gene (6 bases). V lost 6 bases and J lost 3, with 9 bases in between. Germline values: CDR1 MNHNY, CDR2 SVGAGI (reference sequence). The CDR3 length is 13 residues. CDR3 bases: TGTGCCAGCAGGAACAGGGACAATCAGCCCCAGCATTTT. It codes for CASRNRDNQPQHF.

This chain links TRBV6-1 with TRBJ1-3; D remains unclear. Trimming took 1 base from V and 0 from J, leaving 7 bases between them. The germline gives CDR1 MNHNS, CDR2 SASEGT. The CDR3 is 15 residues long. CDR3 DNA: TGTGCCAGCAGTGAAGAAACCGCCTCTGGAAACACCATATATTTT. Protein sequence: CASSEETASGNTIYF.

This clone was seen more than once but under ten times. V usage is TRBV10-1 and J usage is TRBJ2-7, with 7 nucleotides matching TRBD1. CDR1 and CDR2 from the germline V gene are WNHNN and SYGVQD (reference sequence). Losses at the gene ends were 8 bases for V and 5 bases for J; bases not matched to a gene: 3. This CDR3 contains 11 residues. Written as DNA, the CDR3 is TGCGCCAGCCATAGGGGGCACGAGCAGTACTTC. This codes for CASHRGHEQYF.

The J gene is TRBJ1-1, the V gene TRBV11-2, with a possible D match to TRBD1 (5 bases). The CDR3 is 12 amino acids. Germline loops: CDR1 SGHAT, CDR2 FQNNGV. The germline V and J ends were trimmed by 2 bases and 8 bases, with 9 bases remaining between them. CDR3 residues: CASSLLGAEAFF. DNA of the CDR3: TGTGCCAGCAGCTTATTAGGGGCCGAAGCTTTCTTT.

V and J are TRBV27 and TRBJ2-2, with D uncertain. V was shortened by 5 bases and J by 4 bases, with 11 bases between the two germline ends. The CDR3 consists of 14 residues. The V gene's germline CDR1 is MNHEY and CDR2 SMNVEV (reference sequence). The CDR3 loop reads CASSPVQPTGELFF. The CDR3 DNA is TGTGCCAGCAGTCCGGTTCAGCCCACCGGGGAGCTGTTTTTT.

This chain uses TRBV15 with TRBJ2-1; D is possibly TRBD2 (7 bases). Germline V CDR1 and CDR2: LNHNV, YYDKDF (reference sequence). The germline V and J ends were trimmed by 5 bases and 2 bases, with 13 bases remaining between them. CDR3 length: 15 amino acids. As DNA, the CDR3 is TGTGCCACCAGCTCGAGGGGGGGGACCTACAATGAGCAGTTCTTC. Translating it yields CATSSRGGTYNEQFF. Together with reference TRBV15 and TRBJ2-1, the CDR3 gives the full variable domain: DAMVIQNPRYQVTQFGKPVTLSCSQTLNHNVMYWYQQKSSQAPKLLFHYYDKDFNNEADTPDNFQSRRPNTSFCFLDIRSPGLGDTAMYLCATSSRGGTYNEQFFGPGTRLTVL.

V gene TRBV9 combines with J gene TRBJ2-7, with a weak D call TRBD2 (6 bases). V was trimmed by 0 bases and J by 7 bases, leaving 17 bases between them. The germline gives CDR1 SGDLS, CDR2 YYNGEE. The CDR3 sequence is 15 residues long. In nucleotides, the CDR3 is TGTGCCAGCAGCGTAGACGGAGGGCTGGGTGGGGAGCAGTACTTC. This sequence encodes CASSVDGGLGGEQYF.

As to this clone: The conserved final phenylalanine or tryptophan is absent from the CDR3, which likely points to a read error. Because the CDR3's place on the DNA is in doubt, the DNA is left out and the CDR3 is given as listed by TCRdb. This chain links TRBV7-9 with TRBJ2-7. The CDR3 is made up of 11 amino acids, end residues included. Germline V CDR1 and CDR2: SEHNR, FQNEAQ (reference sequence). CDR3 sequence: CASRGDVSVGI.

The V call is TRBV27, the J call TRBJ1-5; 8 bases map to TRBD1. V dropped 6 bases and J dropped 5; count of bases not matched to a gene: 12. Germline CDR1 is MNHEY and CDR2 is SMNVEV (reference sequence). The CDR3 consists of 16 residues. DNA of the CDR3: TGTGCCAGCAGCCAGGGGGCTGGGCTGGTACATCAGCCCCAGCATTTT. Its protein product is CASSQGAGLVHQPQHF.

The V call is TRBV6-5, the J call TRBJ1-2, with a weak D call TRBD1 (6 bases). V was pared by 2 bases and J by 3 bases, with 7 bases between. The CDR3 contains 13 residues. Germline CDR1 reads MNHEY; CDR2 reads SVGAGI. The CDR3: CASSYAGDYGYTF. In DNA form, the CDR3 reads TGTGCCAGCAGTTACGCAGGGGACTATGGCTACACCTTC.

This clone showed up just once. This sequence joins TRBV4-1 and TRBJ2-7; 10 nucleotides line up with TRBD1. The CDR3 is 17 amino acids. The germline V gene has CDR1 MGHRA and CDR2 YSYEKL. The J segment lost 4 bases and the V segment lost 4 bases, leaving 13 bases of the junction unmatched. The chain's CDR3 is CASSPGPGTGVSYEQYF. The CDR3 DNA sequence: TGCGCCAGCAGCCCCGGCCCCGGGACAGGGGTCTCGTACGAGCAGTACTTC.

CDR3 loop: CASGLGQGNTEAFF. DNA for the CDR3: TGTGCTAGTGGTTTGGGACAGGGGAACACTGAAGCTTTCTTT. This chain joins TRBV12-5 and TRBJ1-1; 7 nucleotides align to TRBD1. After removal of 1 base from V and 1 base from J, the junction contained 0 bases not matched to a gene. The CDR3 extends over 14 amino acids. Per germline, CDR1 LGHNT and CDR2 FRNRAP.

This chain joins TRBV6-6 and TRBJ2-7, with 9 bases matching TRBD1. CDR1 is MNHNY, CDR2 SVGAGI, per germline (reference sequence). Trimming at V came to 2 bases and at J to 5 bases, leaving 10 bases not matched to a gene. The CDR3 has 16 amino acids. CDR3 in DNA: TGTGCCAGCAGTTACGGGGGACAGGGATCCTGGGACGAGCAGTACTTC. Amino acids: CASSYGGQGSWDEQYF.

This clone appeared a few times. This chain connects TRBV13 to TRBJ1-4; 7 bases fit TRBD1. With 4 bases clipped from V and 7 bases from J, the junction kept 9 bases outside the gene matches. CDR1 and CDR2 (germline): PRHDT, FYEKMQ (reference sequence). The CDR3 consists of 15 residues. CDR3 protein: CASSSQGEEGEKLFF. As DNA, the CDR3 is TGTGCCAGCAGCTCCCAGGGGGAAGAGGGTGAAAAACTGTTTTTT.

This clone was seen just once. This chain connects TRBV13 to TRBJ2-3, with 7 positions matching TRBD2. V gave up 6 bases and J gave up 6 bases; unmatched junction bases: 6. Germline V gene data show CDR1 as PRHDT and CDR2 as FYEKMQ (reference sequence). The CDR3 is 13 amino acids. The DNA of the CDR3 is TGTGCCAGCAGTTCACGGGGGGAGGATACGCAGTATTTT. Translating it yields CASSSRGEDTQYF.

This clone counts as medium-sized (0.01 to 0.1%). This same CDR3 is encoded by further DNA sequences in the sample. V usage is TRBV5-6 and J usage is TRBJ1-1; D call uncertain. The CDR3 runs to 13 residues. Germline assignment: CDR1 SGHDT and CDR2 YYEEEE. Between the trimmed V and J ends, which lost 1 base and 2 bases, there was a span of 6 bases. The CDR3 DNA reads as TGTGCCAGCAGCTTGACCGTTAACACTGAAGCTTTCTTT. It is translated as CASSLTVNTEAFF.

The chain couples TRBV9 to TRBJ2-1; either TRBD1 or TRBD2 may fit D (5 bases each). The V end lost 4 bases, the J end lost 7 bases, and 12 bases lay between the germline ends. The V gene's germline CDR1 is SGDLS and CDR2 YYNGEE. This CDR3 contains 13 residues. CDR3 sequence (DNA): TGTGCCAGCAGCTCAGGGAGTGGGAATGAGCAGTTCTTC. It yields the protein CASSSGSGNEQFF.

The rearrangement uses TRBV19 and TRBJ2-3, with D hard to call. V gave up 7 bases and J gave up 4 bases, with 18 bases separating them. This CDR3 region has 15 residues. CDR1 is LNHDA and CDR2 is SQIVND in the germline V gene (reference sequence). The CDR3, as DNA: TGTGCCAGTACAGACACTTTCTTAGGAGCAGATACGCAGTATTTT. Translation: CASTDTFLGADTQYF.

This chain uses TRBV7-2 with TRBJ2-5; D call uncertain. V was clipped by 3 bases and J by 5 bases, with 7 bases between them. CDR1 is SGHTA and CDR2 is FQGNSA in the germline V gene. The CDR3 spans 12 residues. The CDR3 loop is CASSFEGETQYF. CDR3 coding DNA: TGTGCCAGCAGCTTCGAAGGGGAGACCCAGTACTTC.

V and J are TRBV7-2 and TRBJ1-1; weak D call: TRBD1 (5 bases). V was shortened by 0 bases and J by 0 bases, with 11 bases between the two germline ends. The length of the CDR3 is 16 residues. Germline CDR1 reads SGHTA; CDR2 reads FQGNSA. As DNA, the CDR3 is TGTGCCAGCAGCTTAGCGGCGGAGGGGATGAACACTGAAGCTTTCTTT. Translating gives CASSLAAEGMNTEAFF.

DNA of the CDR3: TGTGCCAGCAGCCCGGACTGGACAGGACAGCCCCAGCATTTT. As protein: CASSPDWTGQPQHF. The V gene is TRBV16, the J gene TRBJ1-5; 7 nucleotides agree with TRBD1. CDR3 length: 14 residues. V was pared by 4 bases and J by 7 bases, with 7 bases of the junction left unmatched. The V gene's germline CDR1 is KGHSY and CDR2 FQNENV.